These T cell receptor beta chains were read from a single sample in a study of blood T cell repertoires in COVID-19. Only in-frame clones appear in the TCRdb table, and some are missing; sequencing was by immunoSEQ multiplex PCR. The sample lists approximately 94,000 clones, 85% to 90% occurring once. Sequencing was carried out using peripheral blood. These receptors all stem from a human donor in a cohort sampled during active COVID-19. Both conserved end residues are part of each CDR3.

v_call: TRBV9
j_call: TRBJ2-3
cdr3_aa: CASSPTGNSASTDTQYF

v_call: TRBV9
j_call: TRBJ1-1
cdr3_aa: CASSVDPPQSMNTEAFF

v_call: TRBV19
j_call: TRBJ2-7
cdr3_aa: CASSPGAGSSFSEQYF

v_call: TRBV4-3
j_call: TRBJ1-6
cdr3_aa: CASSQTTSAALHF

v_call: TRBV24-1
j_call: TRBJ1-5
cdr3_aa: CATMGTAYNQPQHF

v_call: TRBV4-2
j_call: TRBJ1-4
cdr3_aa: CASSRGQVNEKLFF

v_call: TRBV7-2
j_call: TRBJ2-2
cdr3_aa: CASSRGGTGLTGELFF

v_call: TRBV30
j_call: TRBJ2-1
cdr3_aa: CAWSAQGTGLIFYNEQFF

v_call: TRBV28
j_call: TRBJ1-6
cdr3_aa: CASMEGLGRGSPLHF

v_call: TRBV5-4
j_call: TRBJ1-2
cdr3_aa: CASSLGTVYGYTF

v_call: TRBV28
j_call: TRBJ2-1
cdr3_aa: CASSYQQQGGQFF

v_call: TRBV10-2
j_call: TRBJ1-1
cdr3_aa: CASSEAPQVRLGTEAFF

v_call: TRBV19
j_call: TRBJ2-2
cdr3_aa: CASSIEGNTGELFF

v_call: TRBV10-3
j_call: TRBJ2-2
cdr3_aa: CAISESGDANTGELFF

v_call: TRBV5-8
j_call: TRBJ1-4
cdr3_aa: CASSLGQGLEKLFF

v_call: TRBV6-5
j_call: TRBJ2-2
cdr3_aa: CASSPGGGRTGELFF

v_call: TRBV12-3/TRBV12-4
j_call: TRBJ2-1
cdr3_aa: CASAPTGRDEQFF

v_call: TRBV28
j_call: TRBJ1-6
cdr3_aa: CASSSGGAYNSPLHF

v_call: TRBV6-2/TRBV6-3
j_call: TRBJ2-3
cdr3_aa: CASSYSTGKVRDTQYF

v_call: TRBV28
j_call: TRBJ1-5
cdr3_aa: CASSFGGVYSNQPQHF

v_call: TRBV19
j_call: TRBJ2-2
cdr3_aa: CASSVGDRKTGELFF

v_call: TRBV14
j_call: TRBJ2-7
cdr3_aa: CASSQVGTPHYEQYF

v_call: TRBV9
j_call: TRBJ2-3
cdr3_aa: CASSQGQPSTDTQYF

v_call: TRBV13
j_call: TRBJ2-7
cdr3_aa: CASSPQREGYEQYF

v_call: TRBV6-5
j_call: TRBJ2-7
cdr3_aa: CASSKTGVGEQYF